One and the same sample provided the 27 T cell receptor beta chains below, sequenced in a study of T cell responses to AZD1222 COVID-19 vaccine. TCRdb's table, derived via immunoSEQ multiplex PCR, lists solely in-frame clones and lacks some. The table records over 110,000 clones, 75% to 90% of them present only once. This sample comprised peripheral blood, obtained 28 days after the second AZD1222 dose. The receptors originated from an adult who received the AZD1222 COVID-19 vaccine.

V gene TRBV5-6 combines with J gene TRBJ2-7; D gene uncertain. The CDR3 totals 18 residues. Germline V gene data show CDR1 as SGHDT and CDR2 as YYEEEE. With 1 base removed from V and 0 bases from J, the gap between germline ends came to 20 bases. Here the CDR3 DNA reads TGTGCCAGCAGCTTGTTGGGCAGCGCGGCGATGGTCTCCTACGAGCAGTACTTC. It specifies CASSLLGSAAMVSYEQYF.

The rearrangement joins TRBV3-1 (or the pseudogene TRBV3-2) to TRBJ2-7, with D possibly TRBD1 on 5 matching bases. Trimming removed 6 bases from V and 2 bases from J, with 11 bases in between. This CDR3 is built from 13 residues. Germline values: CDR1 LGHDT, CDR2 YNNKEL (reference sequence). The CDR3 protein is CASSQGPAYEQYF. CDR3 coding DNA: TGTGCCAGCAGTCAGGGTCCGGCCTACGAGCAGTACTTC.

The CDR3 sequence: CASSLARAANSNQPQHF. DNA of the CDR3: TGCGCCAGCAGCTTGGCCAGGGCAGCTAATAGCAATCAGCCCCAGCATTTT. V usage is TRBV5-1 and J usage is TRBJ1-5, with a weak D call TRBD1 (5 bases). Germline V gives CDR1 SGHRS, CDR2 YFSETQ. With 0 bases removed from V and 0 bases from J, the gap between germline ends came to 13 bases. The CDR3 contains 17 residues.

At least ten counts were recorded for this clone. The chain is built from TRBV28 and TRBJ1-6; D is unresolved. The CDR3 consists of 14 residues. Germline V CDR1 and CDR2: MDHEN, SYDVKM. V lost 6 bases, J lost 0 bases, and 6 bases lay in between. As DNA, the CDR3 is TGTGCCAGCAGCGGCAGCTCCTATAATTCACCCCTCCACTTT. Encoded protein: CASSGSSYNSPLHF. The full variable domain, completed using reference TRBV28 and TRBJ1-6, is DVKVTQSSRYLVKRTGEKVFLECVQDMDHENMFWYRQDPGLGLRLIYFSYDVKMKEKGDIPEGYSVSREKKERFSLILESASTNQTSMYLCASSGSSYNSPLHFGNGTRLTVT.

This chain connects TRBV28 to TRBJ1-6; D is unresolved. Germline V gene sequence: CDR1 MDHEN, CDR2 SYDVKM. Trimming pared 6 bases from V and 3 bases from J, leaving 12 bases between. The CDR3 covers 15 residues. The CDR3: CASSRTVNYNSPLHF. The CDR3 region has the DNA TGTGCCAGCAGCCGGACGGTAAACTATAATTCACCCCTCCACTTT.

This clone has more than one count but fewer than ten. CDR3 nucleotide sequence: TGTGCCAGCAGCCCGGTCGGGACTAGCGGGAGTGCTGGGGCCAACGTCCTGACTTTC. Protein sequence: CASSPVGTSGSAGANVLTF. V usage is TRBV7-2 and J usage is TRBJ2-6, with 14 bases lining up with TRBD2. J lost 2 bases, V lost 5 bases, and 8 bases had no gene match. Germline V CDR1 and CDR2: SGHTA, FQGNSA. There are 19 residues in the CDR3. The full variable domain, its missing parts supplied by reference TRBV7-2 and TRBJ2-6, is GAGVSQSPSNKVTEKGKDVELRCDPISGHTALYWYRQSLGQGLEFLIYFQGNSAPDKSGLPSDRFSAERTGGSVSTLTIQRTQQEDSAVYLCASSPVGTSGSAGANVLTFGAGSRLTVL.

The chain recombines TRBV5-4 with TRBJ1-6; D is unclear. Deletions cut 3 bases from V and 8 bases from J, with 15 bases between. Germline CDR1 reads SGHNT; CDR2 reads YYREEE (reference sequence). This CDR3 is built from 15 residues. The CDR3 reads CASSSGGLGDSPLHF. The CDR3 bases are TGTGCCAGCAGCTCGGGCGGGCTTGGGGATTCACCCCTCCACTTT. Full variable domain (missing parts from reference TRBV5-4 and TRBJ1-6): ETGVTQSPTHLIKTRGQQVTLRCSSQSGHNTVSWYQQALGQGPQFIFQYYREEENGRGNFPPRFSGLQFPNYSSELNVNALELDDSALYLCASSSGGLGDSPLHFGNGTRLTVT.

The chain employs TRBV18 and TRBJ2-5, with 8 bases identical to TRBD2. V gave up 0 bases and J gave up 5 bases; unmatched junction bases: 5. Germline V lookup: CDR1 KGHSH, CDR2 LQKENI. The CDR3 spans 15 residues. Here the CDR3 reads CASSPPTGRGETQYF. The CDR3 DNA reads as TGTGCCAGCTCACCACCGACCGGGAGGGGTGAGACCCAGTACTTC.

V gene TRBV2 combines with J gene TRBJ2-2; 8 bases are shared with TRBD2. The germline gives CDR1 SNHLY, CDR2 FYNNEI. There are 14 residues in the CDR3. With V trimmed by 4 bases and J by 6 bases, 4 bases remained unmatched. The CDR3 bases are TGTGCCAGCAGTGTAGCGGGGACCGCCGGGGAGCTGTTTTTT. Protein sequence: CASSVAGTAGELFF.

The V gene is TRBV2, the J gene TRBJ2-6; D is unclear. Germline values: CDR1 SNHLY, CDR2 FYNNEI. The CDR3 contains 11 residues. Trimming pared 4 bases from V and 5 bases from J, leaving 0 bases between. The CDR3 sequence is CASSGANVLTF. The CDR3 coding sequence is TGTGCCAGCAGTGGGGCCAACGTCCTGACTTTC.

J is TRBJ2-7 and V is TRBV5-8, with TRBD1 matching over 7 bases. V was pared by 1 base and J by 10 bases, with 5 bases of the junction left unmatched. CDR3 length: 12 amino acids. The germline CDR1 and CDR2 sequences are SGHTS and YDEGEE. The CDR3 nucleotides read TGTGCCAGCAGCTTGAGACAGGGCCGACAGTACTTC. Its translation: CASSLRQGRQYF.

This chain joins TRBV14 and TRBJ2-5; tentative D call: TRBD1 (6 bases). The germline V gene has CDR1 SGHDN and CDR2 FVKESK. V gave up 1 base and J gave up 5 bases, with 20 bases separating them. The CDR3 has 17 residues. CDR3 region: CASSQGIGGLARETQYF. CDR3 nucleotides: TGTGCCAGCAGCCAAGGAATAGGGGGTCTTGCTAGGGAGACCCAGTACTTC.

The rearrangement joins TRBV30 to TRBJ1-4; D unclear. Germline CDR1 is GTSNPN and CDR2 is SVGIG (reference sequence). Between the trimmed V and J ends, which lost 3 bases and 5 bases, there was a span of 16 bases. This CDR3 contains 15 residues. CDR3 sequence reads: CAWSDRALTNEKLFF. The DNA of the CDR3 is TGTGCCTGGAGCGACCGGGCCCTTACGAATGAAAAACTGTTTTTT.

This chain joins TRBV7-9 and TRBJ2-5, with 9 bases matching TRBD1. CDR3 size: 16 residues. Germline CDR1 and CDR2: SEHNR and FQNEAQ (reference sequence). V trimming: 4 bases; J trimming: 1 base; junction bases outside the gene matches: 7. CDR3 in DNA: TGTGCCAGCAGCTCCGGGACAGGGATTATCCAAGAGACCCAGTACTTC. This encodes CASSSGTGIIQETQYF.

The chain has TRBV9 and TRBJ1-2; no clear D gene. The CDR3 consists of 15 residues. Trimming took 4 bases from V and 0 from J, leaving 13 bases between them. Per germline, CDR1 SGDLS and CDR2 YYNGEE. CDR3 region: CASSRPFSANYGYTF. In DNA form, the CDR3 reads TGTGCCAGCAGCCGACCATTCTCGGCTAACTATGGCTACACCTTC.

The chain links TRBV9 to TRBJ2-2; D call uncertain. This CDR3 region has 14 residues. Germline V lookup: CDR1 SGDLS, CDR2 YYNGEE. Trimming pared 0 bases from V and 4 bases from J, leaving 7 bases between. CDR3 amino acids: CASSVDMSTGELFF. The CDR3 coding sequence is TGTGCCAGCAGCGTAGATATGAGCACCGGGGAGCTGTTTTTT.

The CDR3 nucleotides are TGTGCCAGCAAGCTCCTGGGGGGGACTGAAGCTTTCTTT. Protein product: CASKLLGGTEAFF. V and J are TRBV6-5 and TRBJ1-1, with TRBD1 as a possible D gene (5 bases). Trimming pared 7 bases from V and 5 bases from J, leaving 14 bases between. CDR1 is MNHEY, CDR2 SVGAGI, per germline. This CDR3 is built from 13 residues.

V is TRBV5-1 and J is TRBJ2-1, with TRBD2 identical over 9 bases. The J segment lost 0 bases and the V segment lost 4 bases, leaving 14 bases of the junction unmatched. The CDR3 runs to 19 residues. CDR1 is SGHRS, CDR2 YFSETQ, per germline. DNA of the CDR3: TGCGCCAGCAGCCTCGCCGGAGGCGGGAGGGCCGGCTCCTACAATGAGCAGTTCTTC. This gives the protein CASSLAGGGRAGSYNEQFF.

The J gene is TRBJ1-1, the V gene TRBV19; maybe TRBD1 (6 bases). The CDR3 contains 15 residues. Trimming took 0 bases from V and 4 from J, leaving 12 bases between them. Germline V CDR1 and CDR2: LNHDA, SQIVND (reference sequence). The CDR3 coding sequence is TGTGCCAGTAGTATAGATGGAGGGGGAGCCACTGAAGCTTTCTTT. Its protein product is CASSIDGGGATEAFF.

This clone appeared once. This chain links TRBV3-1 (or the pseudogene TRBV3-2) with TRBJ1-5; D is unclear. There are 17 residues in the CDR3. Germline CDR1 is LGHDT and CDR2 is YNNKEL (reference sequence). Between the trimmed V and J ends, which lost 0 bases and 1 base, there was a span of 13 bases. CDR3 nucleotides: TGTGCCAGCAGCCAAGATCGGTCGCCCGCCAGCAATCAGCCCCAGCATTTT. Its translation is CASSQDRSPASNQPQHF.

The V call is TRBV12-3 or TRBV12-4, the J call TRBJ2-2; no clear D gene. Trimming removed 8 bases at V and 8 bases at J, with 9 bases between. The CDR3 runs 11 residues. This CDR3 reads CASVEAGELFF. The CDR3 DNA is TGTGCCAGCGTCGAGGCGGGGGAGCTGTTTTTT.

The J gene is TRBJ1-1, the V gene TRBV19, with D possibly matching TRBD1 (6 bases). V was pared by 3 bases and J by 4 bases, with 6 bases between. Germline CDR1 and CDR2: LNHDA and SQIVND (reference sequence). The CDR3 runs to 12 residues. This CDR3 is CASSMGATEAFF. In nucleotides, the CDR3 is TGTGCCAGTAGTATGGGGGCCACTGAAGCTTTCTTT.

This clone was picked up one time. The chain carries TRBV7-2 and TRBJ2-2; perhaps D is TRBD1 or TRBD2 (5 bases each). Trimming took 1 base from V and 6 from J, leaving 6 bases between them. The CDR3 length is 13 residues. CDR1 and CDR2 (germline): SGHTA, FQGNSA. DNA for the CDR3: TGTGCCAGCAGCTTAGGAGGGGCCGGGGAGCTGTTTTTT. Protein sequence: CASSLGGAGELFF.

The gene calls are TRBV30 and TRBJ2-3; no reliable D call. V was shortened by 0 bases and J by 0 bases, with 10 bases between the two germline ends. The CDR3 extends over 15 amino acids. Germline V gene sequence: CDR1 GTSNPN, CDR2 SVGIG (reference sequence). The CDR3 sequence: CAWSVGGRSTDTQYF. CDR3 bases: TGTGCCTGGAGTGTTGGCGGCAGAAGCACAGATACGCAGTATTTT.

The J gene is TRBJ1-5, the V gene TRBV5-5; TRBD1 matches at 7 bases. This CDR3 has 15 amino acids. J gave up 6 bases and V 0 bases, and 6 bases lay outside the gene matches. Germline values: CDR1 SGHKS, CDR2 YYEKEE (reference sequence). The CDR3 region is CASSLGGGPVQPQHF. CDR3 nucleotide sequence: TGTGCCAGCAGCTTGGGAGGGGGCCCAGTTCAGCCCCAGCATTTT.

The V and J genes are TRBV30 and TRBJ1-3; D not resolved. Between the trimmed V and J ends, which lost 3 bases and 4 bases, there was a span of 13 bases. Germline CDR1 reads GTSNPN; CDR2 reads SVGIG (reference sequence). The CDR3 has 14 amino acids. CDR3 sequence reads: CAWRSLPEGNTIYF. CDR3 DNA sequence: TGTGCCTGGAGATCACTCCCGGAAGGAAACACCATATATTTT.

The chain joins TRBV6-5 to TRBJ1-2; no firm D call. The V gene's germline CDR1 is MNHEY and CDR2 SVGAGI. V was clipped by 0 bases and J by 2 bases, with 4 bases between them. This CDR3 has 13 amino acids. CDR3 nucleotides: TGTGCCAGCAGTTACTCTGGCAACTATGGCTACACCTTC. Its protein is CASSYSGNYGYTF.